This TCR beta chain was sequenced for a study of CD8 T cells in ankylosing spondylitis (dated by TCRdb to about 2017). Context from the whole study: The study profiled T cell receptor beta repertoires in healthy donors and ankylosing spondylitis patients to find disease-linked TCR variants. The full study cohort was made up of 20 to 25 ankylosing spondylitis patients and 108 healthy donors. Peripheral blood was sampled, and synovial fluid was also collected from ankylosing spondylitis patients. Study-wide conclusions, independent of this receptor: The disease-linked clones were reported to be significantly enriched in matched synovial fluid samples from ankylosing spondylitis patients. A TCR beta motif made up of several highly homologous amino acid variants appeared to be characteristic of blood from ankylosing spondylitis patients. The disease-linked clones had a CD8+ phenotype and were found at relatively low frequencies in peripheral blood. Some of the motif variants had been reported before in the synovial fluid and blood of reactive arthritis patients, a finding that suggests common disease-initiation mechanisms.

This sample was sequenced with an Illumina HiSeq 2500. TCR beta libraries were prepared by quantitative 5'-RACE with molecular barcodes. The published analysis was carried out like this. A new computational method, built on a probabilistic model of VDJ rearrangement, was used to identify disease-linked TCR variants. The public reads were reprocessed in TCRdb via fastp at Q25 and MiXCR, keeping in-frame beta chains. Rows matching on CDR3 protein sequence are summarized as one entry with the most common DNA and genes. TCRdb's processing, not the authors' own work, is the source of the V and J calls. Within this sample are around 250,000 distinct CDR3 sequences, with about 10% of them counted one time only. Of the sample, less than 7.5% falls within the top ten clones. The germline V gene encodes CDR1 MNHEY and CDR2 SVGEGT. The junction shows trimming of 8 bases on V and 0 bases on J, plus 11 bases between the germline ends. There are 14 amino acids in the CDR3, from cysteine to phenylalanine inclusive. Only CDR3 DNA remains: 42 bases, in frame from the first base.

This clonotype was seen a few times. This clone's antigen is unknown. The record has no base qualities; no much larger clone is one base away. In this chain, TRBV6-2 or TRBV6-3 is recombined with TRBJ2-4; no D segment can be confidently identified. Sequencing used blood, either unsorted or a sorted T cell fraction (not recorded which). The sequence was collected from a male donor with ankylosing spondylitis or in good health (not recorded which). The sequenced DNA is TGTGCCAGCTTCTCGGGCCTAGCCAAAAACATTCAGTACTTC. Its protein product is CASFSGLAKNIQYF.